The rows below give T cell receptor beta chains drawn from one sample of a study of blood T cell repertoires in COVID-19. The method was immunoSEQ multiplex PCR; TCRdb's version includes in-frame clones alone and lacks a portion of them. The table shows about 230,000 clones, with approximately 85% occurring only once. The sequenced material came from peripheral blood. The receptors were gathered from a man aged 35 to 55 with acute or convalescent COVID-19. Each CDR3 is given with its conserved first and last residue. Each record gives: D gene, J gene, clone size, V gene, CDR3 length, CDR3 protein, CDR3 DNA. The D gene is left open where the match is weak. Size is stated for part of the rows, as once, few or many counts, or as a class when the clone is expanded.

D: .
J: TRBJ2-1
size: .
V: TRBV9
length: 14
CDR3: CASSVAGPYNEQFF
DNA: TGTGCCAGCAGCGTTGCGGGACCTTACAATGAGCAGTTCTTC

D: .
J: TRBJ1-3
size: .
V: TRBV29-1
length: 13
CDR3: CSVESNSGNTIYF
DNA: TGCAGCGTTGAGTCCAACTCTGGAAACACCATATATTTT

D: TRBD1
J: TRBJ2-7
size: .
V: TRBV28
length: 14
CDR3: CASIPGQANYEQYF
DNA: TGTGCCAGCATTCCGGGACAGGCTAACTACGAGCAGTACTTC

D: .
J: TRBJ1-4
size: .
V: TRBV18
length: 15
CDR3: CASSPMRETNEKLFF
DNA: TGTGCCAGCTCACCAATGAGGGAGACTAATGAAAAACTGTTTTTT

D: .
J: TRBJ1-2
size: .
V: TRBV30
length: 14
CDR3: CAWGRTAANYGYTF
DNA: TGTGCCTGGGGGAGGACAGCGGCCAACTATGGCTACACCTTC

D: TRBD1
J: TRBJ2-7
size: .
V: TRBV18
length: 15
CDR3: CASSPPGQGYHEQYF
DNA: TGTGCCAGCTCACCCCCGGGACAGGGGTACCACGAGCAGTACTTC

D: .
J: TRBJ2-3
size: .
V: TRBV2
length: 15
CDR3: CASSKGAGATDTQYF
DNA: TGTGCCAGCAGTAAAGGCGCGGGGGCCACAGATACGCAGTATTTT

D: TRBD1
J: TRBJ1-1
size: .
V: TRBV6-2/TRBV6-3
length: 14
CDR3: CASSLPPTGMKAFF
DNA: TGTGCCAGCAGTTTGCCTCCGACAGGGATGAAGGCTTTCTTT

D: TRBD1
J: TRBJ2-5
size: .
V: TRBV2
length: 16
CDR3: CASSGASGTGQETQYF
DNA: TGTGCCAGCAGTGGAGCCTCCGGGACAGGGCAAGAGACCCAGTACTTC

D: TRBD1
J: TRBJ1-5
size: .
V: TRBV15
length: 16
CDR3: CATSRDGRQGAQPQHF
DNA: TGTGCCACCAGCAGAGATGGGAGACAGGGGGCCCAGCCCCAGCATTTT

D: TRBD1
J: TRBJ1-4
size: .
V: TRBV14
length: 15
CDR3: CASSHLTGGNEKLFF
DNA: TGTGCCAGCAGCCACTTGACAGGGGGCAATGAAAAACTGTTTTTT

D: .
J: TRBJ2-7
size: .
V: TRBV11-2
length: 11
CDR3: CASSRTNEQYF
DNA: TGTGCCAGCAGCCGGACTAACGAGCAGTACTTC

D: TRBD1
J: TRBJ2-7
size: .
V: TRBV7-6
length: 14
CDR3: CASRPGQGFEKQYF
DNA: TGTGCCAGCAGACCGGGACAGGGCTTCGAAAAGCAGTACTTC

D: TRBD1
J: TRBJ1-2
size: .
V: TRBV14
length: 12
CDR3: CASSPDRDGYTF
DNA: TGTGCCAGCAGCCCGGACAGGGATGGCTACACCTTC

D: TRBD1
J: TRBJ1-3
size: .
V: TRBV18
length: 15
CDR3: CASSPPRTGGNTIYF
DNA: TGTGCCAGCTCACCACCGAGGACAGGCGGAAACACCATATATTTT

D: .
J: TRBJ1-2
size: .
V: TRBV18
length: 13
CDR3: CASSPTGNYGYTF
DNA: TGTGCCAGCTCACCCACAGGGAACTATGGCTACACCTTC

D: .
J: TRBJ1-1
size: few
V: TRBV27
length: 13
CDR3: CASSLRRNTEAFF
DNA: TGTGCCAGCAGTTTAAGGAGGAACACTGAAGCTTTCTTT

D: TRBD1
J: TRBJ2-5
size: few
V: TRBV30
length: 14
CDR3: CAWRPGQGQETQYF
DNA: TGTGCCTGGAGGCCGGGACAGGGACAAGAGACCCAGTACTTC

D: .
J: TRBJ1-2
size: .
V: TRBV2
length: 13
CDR3: CASIGGSAYGYTF
DNA: TGTGCCAGCATCGGGGGGTCGGCCTATGGCTACACCTTC

D: TRBD2
J: TRBJ2-3
size: .
V: TRBV3-1/TRBV3-2
length: 16
CDR3: CVSSQHIAGGTDTQYF
DNA: TGTGTCAGCAGCCAACATATAGCGGGGGGCACAGATACGCAGTATTTT

D: TRBD1
J: TRBJ1-6
size: .
V: TRBV28
length: 14
CDR3: CASRQGTGVSPLHF
DNA: TGTGCCAGCAGACAGGGGACAGGGGTTTCACCCCTCCACTTT

D: .
J: TRBJ1-2
size: .
V: TRBV4-2
length: 12
CDR3: CASSREGLGYTF
DNA: TGTGCCAGCAGCCGTGAGGGCCTTGGCTACACCTTC

D: .
J: TRBJ1-2
size: .
V: TRBV11-1
length: 13
CDR3: CASSFETTYDYTF
DNA: TGTGCCAGCAGCTTCGAGACAACCTATGACTACACCTTC

D: .
J: TRBJ2-1
size: .
V: TRBV13
length: 12
CDR3: CASSYYPREQFF
DNA: TGTGCCAGCAGTTATTACCCCCGGGAGCAGTTCTTC

D: .
J: TRBJ2-5
size: .
V: TRBV15
length: 15
CDR3: CATSRDLTGMETQYF
DNA: TGTGCCACCAGCAGAGATCTTACAGGGATGGAGACCCAGTACTTC

D: TRBD1
J: TRBJ1-6
size: .
V: TRBV2
length: 14
CDR3: CASRAGTGNSPLHF
DNA: TGTGCCAGCAGGGCCGGGACAGGGAATTCACCCCTCCACTTT

D: .
J: TRBJ1-1
size: .
V: TRBV6-5
length: 15
CDR3: CASSYSPGMGTEAFF
DNA: TGTGCCAGCAGTTACTCCCCAGGCATGGGCACTGAAGCTTTCTTT

D: TRBD1
J: TRBJ2-3
size: once
V: TRBV28
length: 16
CDR3: CASRSIRDRNTDTQYF
DNA: TGTGCCAGCAGAAGCATTCGGGACAGGAACACAGATACGCAGTATTTT

D: TRBD2
J: TRBJ2-1
size: .
V: TRBV5-1
length: 14
CDR3: CASSSGTSYNEQFF
DNA: TGCGCCAGCAGTAGCGGGACAAGTTACAATGAGCAGTTCTTC

D: TRBD1
J: TRBJ1-5
size: .
V: TRBV6-5
length: 13
CDR3: CASSPQGHQPQHF
DNA: TGTGCCAGCAGTCCACAGGGGCATCAGCCCCAGCATTTT

D: TRBD2
J: TRBJ2-1
size: once
V: TRBV3-1/TRBV3-2
length: 16
CDR3: CASSQGGGLNYNEQFF
DNA: TGTGCCAGCAGCCAAGGGGGGGGTTTGAATTACAATGAGCAGTTCTTC

D: .
J: TRBJ2-7
size: once
V: TRBV6-5
length: 13
CDR3: CASSYVQSYEQYF
DNA: TGTGCCAGCAGTTACGTACAGTCCTACGAGCAGTACTTC

D: TRBD1
J: TRBJ1-1
size: .
V: TRBV6-6
length: 14
CDR3: CASRVDAQGIWAFF
DNA: TGTGCCAGCAGGGTCGACGCACAGGGGATATGGGCTTTCTTT

D: .
J: TRBJ2-7
size: .
V: TRBV4-1
length: 14
CDR3: CASSQFTGAYEQYF
DNA: TGCGCCAGCAGCCAATTTACGGGAGCCTACGAGCAGTACTTC

D: .
J: TRBJ1-5
size: .
V: TRBV6-5
length: 15
CDR3: CASRQDSYSNQPQHF
DNA: TGTGCCAGCAGGCAAGACAGTTATAGCAATCAGCCCCAGCATTTT

D: TRBD1
J: TRBJ1-5
size: .
V: TRBV9
length: 13
CDR3: CASNPRGTGPQHF
DNA: TGTGCCAGCAACCCCAGGGGGACTGGACCCCAGCATTTT

D: .
J: TRBJ1-1
size: .
V: TRBV13
length: 16
CDR3: CASSSGGDGGNTEAFF
DNA: TGTGCCAGCAGCTCAGGAGGGGACGGGGGGAACACTGAAGCTTTCTTT

D: .
J: TRBJ2-3
size: .
V: TRBV6-5
length: 11
CDR3: CASARSDTQYF
DNA: TGTGCCAGCGCCCGGTCAGATACGCAGTATTTT

D: .
J: TRBJ1-1
size: .
V: TRBV5-1
length: 12
CDR3: CASSRSGAEAFF
DNA: TGCGCCAGCAGCAGGTCAGGGGCTGAAGCTTTCTTT

D: .
J: TRBJ2-5
size: .
V: TRBV11-1
length: 14
CDR3: CASSLDGVQTTQYF
DNA: TGTGCCAGCAGCTTAGACGGTGTCCAAACGACCCAGTACTTC

D: .
J: TRBJ2-7
size: .
V: TRBV12-2
length: 12
CDR3: CASRRDNYEQYF
DNA: TGTGCAAGTCGAAGGGACAACTACGAGCAGTACTTC

D: .
J: TRBJ1-2
size: .
V: TRBV2
length: 11
CDR3: CAYQGSDGYTF
DNA: TGTGCCTACCAGGGTTCGGATGGCTACACCTTC

D: .
J: TRBJ1-1
size: once
V: TRBV7-9
length: 14
CDR3: CASSLSLGGTEAFF
DNA: TGTGCCAGCAGCTTATCGTTGGGGGGGACTGAAGCTTTCTTT

D: TRBD1
J: TRBJ1-1
size: .
V: TRBV7-8
length: 15
CDR3: CASSSYRGANTEAFF
DNA: TGTGCCAGCAGCTCATACAGGGGCGCGAACACTGAAGCTTTCTTT

D: .
J: TRBJ1-1
size: few
V: TRBV19
length: 13
CDR3: CASDSTGSRVAFF
DNA: TGTGCCAGTGACTCTACAGGGAGCAGGGTGGCTTTCTTT

D: TRBD2
J: TRBJ2-3
size: .
V: TRBV5-1
length: 16
CDR3: CASSLGRGGTTDTQYF
DNA: TGCGCCAGCAGCTTGGGGCGGGGGGGAACCACAGATACGCAGTATTTT

D: TRBD2
J: TRBJ2-3
size: .
V: TRBV5-4
length: 16
CDR3: CASSLASGGPTDTQYF
DNA: TGTGCCAGCAGCTTGGCTAGCGGGGGCCCCACAGATACGCAGTATTTT

D: TRBD1
J: TRBJ1-1
size: .
V: TRBV19
length: 18
CDR3: CASSTASPGQGENTEAFF
DNA: TGTGCCAGTAGTACTGCCTCGCCGGGACAGGGAGAGAACACTGAAGCTTTCTTT

D: TRBD2
J: TRBJ2-7
size: .
V: TRBV13
length: 16
CDR3: CASSLGGGPFSYEQYF
DNA: TGTGCCAGCAGCCTTGGCGGGGGGCCATTCTCCTACGAGCAGTACTTC